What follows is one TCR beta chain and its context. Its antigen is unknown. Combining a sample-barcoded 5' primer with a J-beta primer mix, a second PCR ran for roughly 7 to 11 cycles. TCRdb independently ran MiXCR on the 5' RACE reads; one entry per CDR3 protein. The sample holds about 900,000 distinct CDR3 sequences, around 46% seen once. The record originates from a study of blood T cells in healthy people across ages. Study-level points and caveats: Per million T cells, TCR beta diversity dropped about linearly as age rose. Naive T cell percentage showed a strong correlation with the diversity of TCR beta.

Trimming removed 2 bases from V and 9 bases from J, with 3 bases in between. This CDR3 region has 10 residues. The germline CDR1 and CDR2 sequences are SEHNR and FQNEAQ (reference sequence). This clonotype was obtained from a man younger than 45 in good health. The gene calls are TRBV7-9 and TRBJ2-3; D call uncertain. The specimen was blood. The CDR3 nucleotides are TGTGCCAGCAGCTTAAAAACGCAGTATTTT. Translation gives CASSLKTQYF.